This is a list of T cell receptor beta chains from one sample in a study of T cell repertoires in cytomegalovirus infection. Their antigens are not known. MiXCR was run by TCRdb on the reads, yielding one entry per CDR3 protein. The table includes about 110,000 distinct CDR3 sequences, approximately 45% detected once. Here the sequenced sample was CD8+ T cells from cultured PBMCs, taken from culture after CMV antigen stimulation. Receptors originate from a human donor in good health (CMV status not recorded). Some clones in this sample may be carry-over from other donors' samples. Each CDR3 is given with its conserved first and last residue. Each record gives: V gene, clone size, J gene, D gene, CDR3 DNA, CDR3 protein. A D gene is named only where the DNA matches it firmly. Expanded clones get a size class; other rows say once, few or many, or leave the size out.

TRBV7-6	once	TRBJ2-2	TRBD2	TGTGCCAGCAGCTACCGACTAGCGGCGAACACCGGGGAGCTGTTTTTT	CASSYRLAANTGELFF
TRBV20-1	.	TRBJ1-1	.	TGCAGTGCTAGCCAGGGGCTTAACACTGAAGCTTTCTTT	CSASQGLNTEAFF
TRBV7-9	.	TRBJ2-7	.	TGTGCCAGCACCGGGGAGCGGGACACCAACTCCTACGAGCAGTACTTC	CASTGERDTNSYEQYF
TRBV7-8	few	TRBJ2-3	TRBD2	TGTGCCAGCAGCTTATTACTAGCGGGGGGTGGGGATACGCAGTATTTT	CASSLLLAGGGDTQYF
TRBV6-2/TRBV6-3	many	TRBJ2-1	TRBD2	TGTGCCAGCAGCTACGCCGAGACTAGCGGGGGGTCCTACAATGAGCAGTTCTTC	CASSYAETSGGSYNEQFF
TRBV5-3	.	TRBJ2-7	TRBD1	TGTGCCAGCGGACAGGGTGGACACGAGCAGTACTTC	CASGQGGHEQYF
TRBV9	.	TRBJ2-1	TRBD2	TGTGCCAGCAGCGGCGGGGGGGCAGGTGGCAATGAGCAGTTCTTC	CASSGGGAGGNEQFF
TRBV7-6	few	TRBJ2-1	.	TGTGCCAGCAGCCTCGTGGAGGGTGGTTTCAATGAGCAGTTCTTC	CASSLVEGGFNEQFF
TRBV5-6	.	TRBJ1-6	TRBD1	TGTGCCAGCAGCTTGCAGGGGGAAAAGCCGACCCTCCACTTT	CASSLQGEKPTLHF
TRBV3-1	.	TRBJ2-5	TRBD2	TGTGCCAGCAGCCAAGATGAGGATAGCGGGGGGATCCAAGAGACCCGGTACTTC	CASSQDEDSGGIQETRYF
TRBV19	once	TRBJ2-7	.	TGTGCCAGTAGTATGGATCTAGGGCAGGGGCTCTACGAGCAGTACTTC	CASSMDLGQGLYEQYF